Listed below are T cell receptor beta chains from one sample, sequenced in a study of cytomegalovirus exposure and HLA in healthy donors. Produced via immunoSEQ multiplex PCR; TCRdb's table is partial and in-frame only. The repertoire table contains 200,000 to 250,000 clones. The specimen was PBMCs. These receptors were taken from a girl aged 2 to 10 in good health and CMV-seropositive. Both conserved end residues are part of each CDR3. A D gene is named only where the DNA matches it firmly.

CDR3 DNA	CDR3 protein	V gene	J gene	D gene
TGCGCCAGCAGCTTGGAACGGAGAAATGAAAAACTGTTTTTT	CASSLERRNEKLFF	TRBV5-1	TRBJ1-4	.
TGTGCCAGCAGCCGTGGGGCGGACTCCTACAATGAGCAGTTCTTC	CASSRGADSYNEQFF	TRBV13	TRBJ2-1	.
TGTGCCAGCAGTTTTTCGGGGGAGGATGGCTACACCTTC	CASSFSGEDGYTF	TRBV27	TRBJ1-2	.
TGTGCCAGCGCGGTGGGGACTAGCGGGAGAAATGAGCAGTTCTTC	CASAVGTSGRNEQFF	TRBV9	TRBJ2-1	TRBD2
TGCGCCAGCAGCTTGGCCGGGGGACGGTGGACAGGGGACCAAGATACGCAGTATTTT	CASSLAGGRWTGDQDTQYF	TRBV5-1	TRBJ2-3	TRBD1
TGTGCCAGCAGCCCGACAGTGAACACCGGGGAGCTGTTTTTT	CASSPTVNTGELFF	TRBV7-9	TRBJ2-2	.
TGTGCCAGCAAAGGACAGGGTCAAAACACTGAAGCTTTCTTT	CASKGQGQNTEAFF	TRBV27	TRBJ1-1	TRBD1
TGTGCCAGCAGCTTAGGGGACAGGGGCTCCTACGAGCAGTACTTC	CASSLGDRGSYEQYF	TRBV7-2	TRBJ2-7	TRBD1
TGCGCCACGTCACCTGGGGCTACAGGCCCCTACGAGCAGTACTTC	CATSPGATGPYEQYF	TRBV5-1	TRBJ2-7	.
TGTGCCAGCAGTTTCTCGGGGACAAACACCGGGGAGCTGTTTTTT	CASSFSGTNTGELFF	TRBV27	TRBJ2-2	.
TGTGCCAGCAGTCTACGGGCAGGGGCCACTACCTACGAGCAGTACTTC	CASSLRAGATTYEQYF	TRBV27	TRBJ2-7	.
TGTGCCAGCTCACCGACATTCCCACAGCACTATGGCTACACCTTC	CASSPTFPQHYGYTF	TRBV18	TRBJ1-2	.
TGTGCCAGCAGCTTAAATGGGAACAGGGGGCAGGCCGGGGAGCTGTTTTTT	CASSLNGNRGQAGELFF	TRBV7-3	TRBJ2-2	TRBD1
TGCAGTGCTAGAGAGAGAGGGTTCTTC	CSARERGFF	TRBV20-1	TRBJ2-1	.
TGTGCCAGCAGCTTAAGGGGTGAGACCCAGTACTTC	CASSLRGETQYF	TRBV7-2	TRBJ2-5	.
TGTGCCAGCAGTCGGACAGGGCAATCTTATGGCTACACCTTC	CASSRTGQSYGYTF	TRBV27	TRBJ1-2	TRBD1
TGTGCCTGGACGCTAGCGGGAGGGCCCAGAGAGACCCAGTACTTC	CAWTLAGGPRETQYF	TRBV30	TRBJ2-5	TRBD2
TGTGCCAGCAGCTTAGTCGGGTGGGACACTGAAGCTTTCTTT	CASSLVGWDTEAFF	TRBV7-2	TRBJ1-1	.
TGTGCCAGCAGCTTAGATCTAGCGGGAAGGGCAGATACGCAGTATTTT	CASSLDLAGRADTQYF	TRBV7-9	TRBJ2-3	TRBD2
TGTGCCAGCACCACCGGGACTAGTCTCCACGAGCAGTACTTC	CASTTGTSLHEQYF	TRBV2	TRBJ2-7	TRBD2
TGTGCCAGCAGTCCTGAGACAGCGATATTCTATGGCTACACCTTC	CASSPETAIFYGYTF	TRBV2	TRBJ1-2	.
TGTGCCAGCTCCGGGACAGGGATCAGCAATGAGCAGTTCTTC	CASSGTGISNEQFF	TRBV6-1	TRBJ2-1	TRBD1
TGTGCCAGCAGTTTAAAGCTAGCGCTCGTCGAGCAGTACTTC	CASSLKLALVEQYF	TRBV28	TRBJ2-7	.
TGTGCCAGCAGCTTAGGAGCAGGGGGCTTTTACAATGAGCAGTTCTTC	CASSLGAGGFYNEQFF	TRBV7-3	TRBJ2-1	TRBD1
TGTGCCAGCTCACCGCCTAGCGGGAGGCATTACAATGAGCAGTTCTTC	CASSPPSGRHYNEQFF	TRBV18	TRBJ2-1	TRBD2
TGTGCCAGCAGCTCCCGAGCCGACGACAGGCCAGATTCCTACGAGCAGTACTTC	CASSSRADDRPDSYEQYF	TRBV7-9	TRBJ2-7	.
TGCGCCAGCAGCAGGACAAAGGGGGGGACAGATACGCAGTATTTT	CASSRTKGGTDTQYF	TRBV5-1	TRBJ2-3	.
TGCGCCAGCAGACAACAGGGGGCTTTTGAGCAGTACTTC	CASRQQGAFEQYF	TRBV5-1	TRBJ2-7	TRBD1
TGTGCCAGCAGCCCCCCCACTACCACAGATACGCAGTATTTT	CASSPPTTTDTQYF	TRBV5-4	TRBJ2-3	.
TGTGCCAGCAGCTTAGAAGGACAGGTTGGGCCATACACCTTC	CASSLEGQVGPYTF	TRBV11-2	TRBJ1-2	TRBD1
TGTGCCAGCAGTCGCCGACAATTCTCTGGGGCCAACGTCCTGACTTTC	CASSRRQFSGANVLTF	TRBV28	TRBJ2-6	.
TGTGCCAACAAGGGGGCAATGAGAGGAGCTAACTATGGCTACACCTTC	CANKGAMRGANYGYTF	TRBV27	TRBJ1-2	TRBD1
TGTGCCAGCAGTGGGTCAGGGCCTAGCGGGACCCAAGCCTACGAGCAGTACTTC	CASSGSGPSGTQAYEQYF	TRBV5-4	TRBJ2-7	TRBD2
TGTGCCAGCAGCAGTAGCGGGAGGGCCGGAGAGACCCAGTACTTC	CASSSSGRAGETQYF	TRBV5-4	TRBJ2-5	TRBD2
TGTGCCAGCTCACCACCCCGCCGACTAGCGGGAGACGAGCAGTACTTC	CASSPPRRLAGDEQYF	TRBV18	TRBJ2-7	TRBD2
TGTGCCAGCAGTTCCCGGGACAGGAAGTCTGGAAACACCATATATTTT	CASSSRDRKSGNTIYF	TRBV6-6	TRBJ1-3	TRBD1
TGCGCCAGCAGCCCTCTCACCGGACTAGCGGGAGTTGAGCAGTTCTTC	CASSPLTGLAGVEQFF	TRBV5-1	TRBJ2-1	TRBD2
TGTGCCAGCAGTGACACGCAGGATAGCACAGATACGCAGTATTTT	CASSDTQDSTDTQYF	TRBV28	TRBJ2-3	.